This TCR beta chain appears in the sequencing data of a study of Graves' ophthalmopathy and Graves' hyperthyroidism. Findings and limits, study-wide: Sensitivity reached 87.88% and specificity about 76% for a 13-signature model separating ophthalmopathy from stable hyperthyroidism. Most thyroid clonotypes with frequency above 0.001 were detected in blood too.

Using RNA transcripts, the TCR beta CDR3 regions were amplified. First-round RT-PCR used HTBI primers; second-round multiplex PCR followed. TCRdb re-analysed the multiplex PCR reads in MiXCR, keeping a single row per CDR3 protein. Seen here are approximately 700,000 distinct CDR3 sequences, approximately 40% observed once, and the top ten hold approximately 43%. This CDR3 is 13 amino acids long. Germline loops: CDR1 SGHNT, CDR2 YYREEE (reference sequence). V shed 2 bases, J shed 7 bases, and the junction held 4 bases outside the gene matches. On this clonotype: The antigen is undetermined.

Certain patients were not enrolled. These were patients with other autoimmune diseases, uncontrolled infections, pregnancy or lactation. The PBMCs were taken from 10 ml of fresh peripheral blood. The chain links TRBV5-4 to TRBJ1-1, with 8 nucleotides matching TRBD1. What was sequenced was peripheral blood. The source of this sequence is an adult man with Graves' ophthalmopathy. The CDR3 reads CASSFGQGNEAFF. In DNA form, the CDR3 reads TGTGCCAGCAGCTTTGGACAGGGAAATGAAGCTTTCTTT.